Shown below are 17 T cell receptor beta chains from a single sample sequenced in a study of CD8 T cells in Susac syndrome. Random hexamers were used to reverse transcribe the RNA input (about 0.5 to 1 ug). TCRdb re-called the immunoSEQ multiplex PCR reads through MiXCR, storing one row per CDR3 protein. There are around 150,000 distinct CDR3 sequences in the sample; roughly 94% occur only once, and roughly 0.14% lies in the top ten. The material sequenced was CD4+ T cells from PBMCs. All receptors come from a human donor with Susac syndrome.

The DNA of the CDR3 is TGTGCCAGCAGTATGCTGACTAGCGGGAGGGCCGTATCCTACAATGAGCAGTTCTTC. Its translation: CASSMLTSGRAVSYNEQFF. The rearrangement joins TRBV25-1 to TRBJ2-1, with 14 positions matching TRBD2. The germline V gene has CDR1 MGHDK and CDR2 SYGVNS. CDR3 length: 19 amino acids. Unmatched junction bases numbered 10, after V lost 5 bases and J lost 1 base. Complete variable domain (other parts from reference TRBV25-1 and TRBJ2-1): EADIYQTPRYLVIGTGKKITLECSQTMGHDKMYWYQQDPGMELHLIHYSYGVNSTEKGDLSSESTVSRIRTEHFPLTLESARPSHTSQYLCASSMLTSGRAVSYNEQFFGPGTRLTVL.

The chain combines TRBV6-5 with TRBJ1-2; 7 bases are a match to TRBD1. V was clipped by 4 bases and J by 4 bases; unmatched bases: 9. Per germline, CDR1 MNHEY and CDR2 SVGAGI. The CDR3 has 15 residues. CDR3 in DNA: TGTGCCAGCAGTTCACCGGGACAGAGGACCTATGGCTACACCTTC. Encoded protein: CASSSPGQRTYGYTF.

J is TRBJ1-2 and V is TRBV30; tentative D call: TRBD1 (6 bases). Germline CDR1 is GTSNPN and CDR2 is SVGIG (reference sequence). The V end lost 3 bases, the J end lost 6 bases, and 14 bases lay between the germline ends. The CDR3 loop spans 13 amino acids. The CDR3 loop is CAWRGAGVDGYTF. The CDR3 DNA reads TGTGCCTGGAGAGGTGCAGGGGTAGATGGCTACACCTTC.

The chain uses TRBV30 and TRBJ2-7, with D perhaps TRBD1 (6 bases). The CDR3 has 14 amino acids. V was cut by 2 bases and J by 12 bases, with 23 bases left in between. In germline, CDR1 is GTSNPN, CDR2 SVGIG (reference sequence). This CDR3 is CAWSPEPAQGKPYF. CDR3 nucleotides: TGTGCCTGGAGTCCAGAGCCCGCACAGGGTAAGCCGTACTTC.

In its sample, this clonotype was seen once. CDR3 loop: CATAPGTLSTYEQYF. The CDR3 DNA follows: TGTGCCACTGCCCCAGGGACGTTATCAACCTACGAGCAGTACTTC. V is TRBV24-1 and J is TRBJ2-7; possibly TRBD1 or TRBD2 for D (5 bases each). Germline CDR1 reads KGHDR; CDR2 reads SFDVKD. The CDR3 is 15 amino acids. Trimming removed 10 bases from V and 2 bases from J, with 20 bases in between.

This clonotype turned up a few times. V gene TRBV12-3 or TRBV12-4 combines with J gene TRBJ1-2, with D unclear. The CDR3 loop spans 11 amino acids. The V end lost 3 bases, the J end lost 5 bases, and 4 bases lay between the germline ends. CDR3 in DNA: TGTGCCAGCAGTTTGGGTTATGGCTACACCTTC. Translated: CASSLGYGYTF.

The genes are TRBV7-6 and TRBJ1-1; D possibly corresponds to TRBD1 (6 bases). The CDR3 contains 14 residues. With 2 bases removed from V and 2 bases from J, the gap between germline ends came to 9 bases. Germline assignment: CDR1 SGHVS and CDR2 FNYEAQ. The CDR3 here is CASSLRTDNTEAFF. The CDR3, as DNA: TGTGCCAGCAGCTTAAGGACAGACAACACTGAAGCTTTCTTT.

The J gene is TRBJ1-1, the V gene TRBV30; 8 bases fit TRBD1. This CDR3 contains 13 residues. The V gene's germline CDR1 is GTSNPN and CDR2 SVGIG (reference sequence). Trimming cost V 2 bases and J 11 bases; bases outside gene matches: 10. DNA of the CDR3: TGTGCCTGGAGTCAGGACAGGGTGGGTTCGGCTTTCTTT. Translated, it gives CAWSQDRVGSAFF.

This chain uses TRBV20-1 with TRBJ2-3, with D possibly being TRBD2 (6 bases). The V end lost 1 base, the J end lost 2 bases, and 7 bases lay between the germline ends. Germline CDR1 is DFQATT and CDR2 is SNEGSKA (reference sequence). There are 13 residues in the CDR3. CDR3 sequence reads: CSARGTTTDTQYF. The CDR3 DNA sequence: TGCAGTGCTAGAGGGACTACCACAGATACGCAGTATTTT.

V and J are TRBV4-1 and TRBJ1-2; 7 nucleotides match TRBD1. This CDR3 region has 19 residues. V shed 4 bases and J 2 bases; nucleotides not matched to a gene: 19. Germline V gene lookup returns CDR1 MGHRA and CDR2 YSYEKL. Here the CDR3 reads CASSPEGQISIGRNYGYTF. CDR3 nucleotides: TGCGCCAGCAGCCCCGAGGGACAGATAAGCATTGGGAGGAACTATGGCTACACCTTC.

This clonotype was seen a single time. The chain is built from TRBV30 and TRBJ1-5, with D possibly TRBD1 on 5 matching bases. V was shortened by 0 bases and J by 4 bases, with 10 bases between the two germline ends. Germline V lookup: CDR1 GTSNPN, CDR2 SVGIG (reference sequence). The CDR3 runs 14 residues. This CDR3 is CAWSVGGGNQPQHF. CDR3 sequence (DNA): TGTGCCTGGAGTGTTGGGGGAGGGAATCAGCCCCAGCATTTT.

The genes are TRBV12-3 or TRBV12-4 and TRBJ2-2; tentative D call: TRBD2 (7 bases). The CDR3 runs to 13 residues. V lost 5 bases to trimming and J lost 9 bases, with 13 bases between them. CDR3 residues: CASSRGGLRELFF. The CDR3 DNA follows: TGTGCCAGCAGTCGCGGGGGCCTAAGGGAGCTGTTTTTT.

This clonotype was seen once. An end of the junction differs from the germline gene, which may be a read error. The chain has TRBV12-3 or TRBV12-4 and TRBJ2-1, with 8 positions matching TRBD2. This CDR3 comprises 13 residues. The CDR3 DNA reads as TGTGCCAGCAGTTTAGCGCACGGGAGGGGTGGGATCTTC. Its protein is CASSLAHGRGGIF.

This chain joins TRBV28 and TRBJ1-5, with TRBD1 identical over 12 bases. The germline V gene has CDR1 MDHEN and CDR2 SYDVKM. Unmatched junction bases numbered 7, after V lost 4 bases and J lost 6 bases. This CDR3 region has 16 residues. CDR3 residues: CASSSPGQGAGQPQHF. The CDR3 DNA is TGTGCCAGCAGTTCCCCGGGACAGGGGGCAGGTCAGCCCCAGCATTTT. The variable domain in full, completed from reference TRBV28 and TRBJ1-5, reads DVKVTQSSRYLVKRTGEKVFLECVQDMDHENMFWYRQDPGLGLRLIYFSYDVKMKEKGDIPEGYSVSREKKERFSLILESASTNQTSMYLCASSSPGQGAGQPQHFGDGTRLSIL.

V gene TRBV12-3 or TRBV12-4 combines with J gene TRBJ1-1, with TRBD1 as a possible D gene (6 bases). This CDR3 comprises 17 residues. V was pared by 0 bases and J by 2 bases, with 16 bases between. The CDR3: CASSLAPRGQVNTEAFF. The CDR3 nucleotides are TGTGCCAGCAGTTTAGCGCCGCGGGGGCAGGTCAACACTGAAGCTTTCTTT.

The CDR3 DNA follows: TGTGCCAGCAGTGGGCTAGCGCCCGGGGAGCTGTTTTTT. It yields the protein CASSGLAPGELFF. The rearrangement uses TRBV25-1 and TRBJ2-2, with D possibly being TRBD2 (6 bases). Germline CDR1 reads MGHDK; CDR2 reads SYGVNS. V was cut by 4 bases and J by 6 bases, with 9 bases left in between. The CDR3 has 13 residues.

This chain connects TRBV29-1 to TRBJ1-2, with 7 bases identical to TRBD1. The CDR3 is made up of 11 amino acids. Per the germline V gene, CDR1 is SQVTM and CDR2 is ANQGSEA. The junction had 2 bases not matched to a gene; V was cut back by 7 bases and J by 3 bases. The CDR3 region is CSAGGDYGYTF. The CDR3 DNA sequence: TGCAGCGCAGGGGGGGACTATGGCTACACCTTC. Based on the CDR3 plus reference TRBV29-1 and TRBJ1-2, the full variable domain is SAVISQKPSRDICQRGTSLTIQCQVDSQVTMMFWYRQQPGQSLTLIATANQGSEATYESGFVIDKFPISRPNLTFSTLTVSNMSPEDSSIYLCSAGGDYGYTFGSGTRLTVV.